Each of the 32 T cell receptor beta chains below was sequenced from the same sample in a study of T cell responses to AZD1222 COVID-19 vaccine. Clones were read by immunoSEQ multiplex PCR, and TCRdb kept only the in-frame ones, dropping some. The data hold about 120,000 clones, with roughly nine tenths observed a single time. Here the sequenced sample was peripheral blood, taken on day 0 of AZD1222 vaccination. The receptors were gathered from an adult in good health.

V and J are TRBV3-1 (or the pseudogene TRBV3-2) and TRBJ2-5, with no clear D. Germline CDR1 and CDR2: LGHDT and YNNKEL (reference sequence). The CDR3 has 14 amino acids. The V and J ends lost 4 bases and 2 bases respectively, with 11 bases between them. DNA of the CDR3: TGTGCCAGCAGCCCTGAACGGCTACAAGAGACCCAGTACTTC. Translating gives CASSPERLQETQYF.

The chain uses TRBV6-5 and TRBJ2-1, with D possibly TRBD1 on 6 matching bases. The V gene lost 0 bases and the J gene lost 7 bases, with 16 bases spanning the gap. The CDR3 covers 16 residues. Germline-derived CDR1 and CDR2 are MNHEY and SVGAGI. The DNA of the CDR3 is TGTGCCAGCAGTTACTCGTCCCAGGGGATTAGGAATGAGCAGTTCTTC. Translated, it gives CASSYSSQGIRNEQFF.

V is TRBV7-9 and J is TRBJ2-7; 11 bases fit TRBD1. Germline assignment: CDR1 SEHNR and CDR2 FQNEAQ (reference sequence). The CDR3 runs to 18 residues. J lost 6 bases, V lost 3 bases, and 16 bases had no gene match. The CDR3 region is CASSLWTGGIDPKSEQYF. CDR3 nucleotide sequence: TGTGCCAGCAGCTTGTGGACAGGGGGCATCGACCCCAAGTCCGAGCAGTACTTC.

This sequence joins TRBV7-9 and TRBJ2-2; 9 bases fit TRBD1. Germline V gives CDR1 SEHNR, CDR2 FQNEAQ (reference sequence). CDR3 length equals 14 residues. J was trimmed by 5 bases and V by 6 bases; bases with no gene match: 4. The CDR3, as DNA: TGTGCCAGCAGACAGGGGGCGAGAACCGGGGAGCTGTTTTTT. As protein: CASRQGARTGELFF. The full variable domain, completed using reference TRBV7-9 and TRBJ2-2, is DTGVSQNPRHKITKRGQNVTFRCDPISEHNRLYWYRQTLGQGPEFLTYFQNEAQLEKSRLLSDRFSAERPKGSFSTLEIQRTEQGDSAMYLCASRQGARTGELFFGEGSRLTVL.

This chain joins TRBV28 and TRBJ1-4; 7 nucleotides match TRBD1. The junction had 1 base not matched to a gene; V was cut back by 5 bases and J by 7 bases. This CDR3 comprises 12 residues. CDR1 and CDR2 (germline): MDHEN, SYDVKM. CDR3 in amino acids: CASSDRVEKLFF. In nucleotides, the CDR3 is TGTGCCAGCAGTGACAGGGTTGAAAAACTGTTTTTT.

The chain is built from TRBV5-8 and TRBJ2-1; D perhaps matches TRBD2 (6 bases). CDR1 and CDR2 from the germline V gene are SGHTS and YDEGEE. CDR3 length equals 15 residues. V lost 1 base and J lost 4, with 12 bases in between. The CDR3 region has the DNA TGTGCCAGCAGCTTGAGCGGGCTTTCGTACAATGAGCAGTTCTTC. Translated: CASSLSGLSYNEQFF.

The chain carries TRBV4-3 and TRBJ1-3; D call uncertain. The CDR3 consists of 15 residues. The V end lost 4 bases, the J end lost 0 bases, and 10 bases lay between the germline ends. Germline CDR1 and CDR2: LGHNA and YSLEER. CDR3 sequence: CASSPAGASGNTIYF. For the CDR3, the DNA is TGCGCCAGCAGCCCCGCAGGTGCCTCTGGAAACACCATATATTTT.

This chain joins TRBV4-3 and TRBJ2-1; TRBD2 aligns across 9 bases. Per the germline V gene, CDR1 is LGHNA and CDR2 is YSLEER. Losses at the gene ends were 0 bases for V and 7 bases for J; bases not matched to a gene: 10. CDR3 length: 17 residues. CDR3 sequence (DNA): TGCGCCAGCAGCCAAGATATAGCGGGAGCTTTAGGTAATGAGCAGTTCTTC. Translating gives CASSQDIAGALGNEQFF.

The chain carries TRBV4-1 and TRBJ1-5; 7 bases fit TRBD1. Unmatched junction bases numbered 1, after V lost 4 bases and J lost 4 bases. Germline V gene data show CDR1 as MGHRA and CDR2 as YSYEKL. The length of the CDR3 is 13 residues. The CDR3 sequence is CASSRGQNQPQHF. CDR3 bases: TGCGCCAGCAGCCGGGGACAGAATCAGCCCCAGCATTTT.

The chain couples TRBV5-1 to TRBJ2-1; 9 bases are shared with TRBD2. V gave up 7 bases and J gave up 2 bases; unmatched junction bases: 7. This CDR3 region has 15 residues. Germline-derived CDR1 and CDR2 are SGHRS and YFSETQ. This CDR3 reads CASCPAGGPYNEQFF. For the CDR3, the DNA is TGCGCCAGCTGTCCAGCGGGAGGTCCCTACAATGAGCAGTTCTTC.

V and J are TRBV2 and TRBJ1-4, with D perhaps matching TRBD1 (5 bases). This CDR3 spans 15 amino acids. Germline CDR1 is SNHLY and CDR2 is FYNNEI. V was cut by 7 bases and J by 2 bases, with 14 bases left in between. CDR3 residues: CASKQRRQTNEKLFF. In DNA form, the CDR3 reads TGTGCCAGCAAACAGAGGCGACAGACTAATGAAAAACTGTTTTTT.

This chain uses TRBV29-1 with TRBJ2-1; the D gene is possibly TRBD2 (6 bases). With 7 bases removed from V and 6 bases from J, the gap between germline ends came to 16 bases. The CDR3 is 13 residues long. The germline V gene has CDR1 SQVTM and CDR2 ANQGSEA. The chain's CDR3 is CSAAPTSPNEQFF. CDR3 nucleotide sequence: TGCAGCGCTGCCCCTACTAGCCCCAATGAGCAGTTCTTC.

This sequence joins TRBV19 and TRBJ1-4; no definite D call. This CDR3 spans 15 amino acids. Trimming removed 7 bases from V and 8 bases from J, with 20 bases in between. Germline CDR1 LNHDA, CDR2 SQIVND (reference sequence). CDR3 amino acids: CASNTGPLVEEKLFF. In DNA form, the CDR3 reads TGTGCCAGTAATACCGGACCGTTAGTGGAAGAAAAACTGTTTTTT.

This clone is a singleton in its sample. The chain couples TRBV5-1 to TRBJ2-4, with 8 bases lining up with TRBD1. Trimming cost V 4 bases and J 0 bases; bases outside gene matches: 6. The CDR3 covers 16 residues. Germline V gene data show CDR1 as SGHRS and CDR2 as YFSETQ. The CDR3 sequence: CASSEDRELAKNIQYF. As DNA, the CDR3 is TGCGCCAGCAGCGAGGACAGGGAACTAGCCAAAAACATTCAGTACTTC.

This chain's CDR3 is CASSYYLGGQGGKNEQFF. In nucleotides, the CDR3 is TGTGCCAGCAGTTACTACCTAGGGGGACAGGGTGGGAAAAATGAGCAGTTCTTC. The rearrangement joins TRBV6-2 or TRBV6-3 to TRBJ2-1; 9 bases match TRBD1. The CDR3 covers 18 residues. CDR1 is MNHEY, CDR2 SVGEGT, per germline. V shed 1 base, J shed 7 bases, and the junction held 14 bases outside the gene matches.

The chain joins TRBV6-6 to TRBJ2-3; 12 bases are shared with TRBD2. Per the germline V gene, CDR1 is MNHNY and CDR2 is SVGAGI (reference sequence). J was trimmed by 2 bases and V by 5 bases; bases with no gene match: 8. CDR3 length: 17 amino acids. In DNA form, the CDR3 reads TGTGCCAGCAGTCCGGGGACTAGCGGGCTCCTCACAGATACGCAGTATTTT. This codes for CASSPGTSGLLTDTQYF.

This chain uses TRBV28 with TRBJ2-1, with 13 bases that match TRBD2. The CDR3 is 16 amino acids. J gave up 11 bases and V 2 bases, and 9 bases lay outside the gene matches. The germline V gene encodes CDR1 MDHEN and CDR2 SYDVKM. The CDR3 DNA reads TGTGCCAGCAGTTTAGTCCGGACTAGCGGGAGAGTTAAGCAGTTCTTC. Its protein is CASSLVRTSGRVKQFF.

V gene TRBV2 combines with J gene TRBJ2-2, with D unresolved. Germline CDR1 SNHLY, CDR2 FYNNEI. The V and J ends lost 3 bases and 0 bases respectively, with 8 bases between them. The CDR3 covers 15 residues. The CDR3 region has the DNA TGTGCCAGCAGTGAGGGAAACCCGAACACCGGGGAGCTGTTTTTT. As protein: CASSEGNPNTGELFF.

The chain is built from TRBV18 and TRBJ1-3, with D tentatively TRBD1 (5 bases). CDR3 size: 18 residues. CDR1 KGHSH and CDR2 LQKENI come from the germline V gene. The germline V and J ends were trimmed by 6 bases and 8 bases, with 29 bases remaining between them. The CDR3 sequence is CASSPGQIRAALGDTIYF. The CDR3 DNA is TGTGCCAGCTCCCCAGGTCAGATCCGGGCCGCTCTGGGGGACACCATATATTTT.

The CDR3 sequence is CASSSGKGTDTQYF. CDR3 in DNA: TGTGCCAGCAGCTCCGGGAAGGGAACAGATACGCAGTATTTT. The chain has TRBV28 and TRBJ2-3, with a tentative D call TRBD2 (5 bases). With 6 bases removed from V and 3 bases from J, the gap between germline ends came to 13 bases. This CDR3 is 14 amino acids long. Looked up from germline, CDR1 is MDHEN and CDR2 is SYDVKM.

The chain joins TRBV6-5 to TRBJ1-3; the D is unclear. The V gene's germline CDR1 is MNHEY and CDR2 SVGAGI. V was trimmed by 7 bases and J by 3 bases, leaving 13 bases between them. The CDR3 has 14 residues. CDR3 DNA sequence: TGTGCCAGCAAAAAGGGAGGGTATGGAAACACCATATATTTT. As protein: CASKKGGYGNTIYF.

A single count supports this clone. The chain links TRBV2 to TRBJ2-2, with 9 bases aligning to TRBD1. There are 18 residues in the CDR3. In germline, CDR1 is SNHLY, CDR2 FYNNEI. V dropped 4 bases and J dropped 3; count of bases not matched to a gene: 12. CDR3 nucleotides: TGTGCCAGCAGTGTCTTCCTGGGGGACAGGGTGGACACCGGGGAGCTGTTTTTT. Amino acid sequence: CASSVFLGDRVDTGELFF. The whole variable domain, remainder taken from reference TRBV2 and TRBJ2-2, is EPEVTQTPSHQVTQMGQEVILRCVPISNHLYFYWYRQILGQKVEFLVSFYNNEISEKSEIFDDQFSVERPDGSNFTLKIRSTKLEDSAMYFCASSVFLGDRVDTGELFFGEGSRLTVL.

The chain is built from TRBV9 and TRBJ2-5, with D maybe TRBD1 (7 bases). CDR1 is SGDLS and CDR2 is YYNGEE in the germline V gene. Between the trimmed V and J ends, which lost 0 bases and 3 bases, there was a span of 15 bases. The CDR3 is 16 residues long. The CDR3 loop reads CASSVGWRDREETQYF. The CDR3 bases are TGTGCCAGCAGCGTAGGATGGAGGGACAGAGAAGAGACCCAGTACTTC.

The chain combines TRBV7-5 with TRBJ2-6; no check of the table's D call, TRBD1, against the DNA was made. TRBV7-5 is shown as a pseudogene. The CDR3 is made up of 15 amino acids. The CDR3 sequence: CVRSPGVKGANVLTF. The CDR3 coding sequence is TGTGTCAGAAGTCCAGGGGTAAAGGGGGCCAACGTCCTGACTTTC.

This clone showed up just once. This chain connects TRBV18 to TRBJ2-1; 8 bases fit TRBD1. Germline V gives CDR1 KGHSH, CDR2 LQKENI. V shed 0 bases and J 7 bases; nucleotides not matched to a gene: 8. This CDR3 is built from 16 residues. CDR3 in DNA: TGTGCCAGCTCACCACCGCAGGGGGCGATAGGGAATGAGCAGTTCTTC. Translated: CASSPPQGAIGNEQFF.

The rearrangement links TRBV9 to TRBJ2-3; D is unclear. V was trimmed by 0 bases and J by 6 bases, leaving 8 bases between them. This CDR3 has 13 residues. Germline V CDR1 and CDR2: SGDLS, YYNGEE. The DNA for the CDR3 is TGTGCCAGCAGCGTAGTAGGCCCGGATACGCAGTATTTT. It specifies CASSVVGPDTQYF.

The V call is TRBV28, the J call TRBJ1-2; D is perhaps TRBD1 (6 bases). Germline assignment: CDR1 MDHEN and CDR2 SYDVKM. The CDR3 loop spans 13 amino acids. V was trimmed by 6 bases and J by 4 bases, leaving 12 bases between them. CDR3 region: CASRTGYGYGYTF. In DNA, the CDR3 is TGTGCCAGCAGAACAGGGTATGGCTATGGCTACACCTTC.

The chain couples TRBV19 to TRBJ2-2; D tentatively fits TRBD1 or TRBD2 (5 bases each). Trimming removed 5 bases from V and 0 bases from J, with 10 bases in between. Germline V gives CDR1 LNHDA, CDR2 SQIVND (reference sequence). The CDR3 length is 15 residues. The CDR3 region has the DNA TGTGCCAGTAGTCTCGGGGCCCCGAACACCGGGGAGCTGTTTTTT. Amino acid sequence: CASSLGAPNTGELFF.

This clone was recorded only once. The CDR3 nucleotides are TGTGCCAGTACCGCGACAACTAATGAAAAACTGTTTTTT. It is translated as CASTATTNEKLFF. The chain is built from TRBV19 and TRBJ1-4; D uncertain. V lost 7 bases and J 0 bases, leaving 6 bases between the germline ends. CDR1 and CDR2 from the germline V gene are LNHDA and SQIVND (reference sequence). This CDR3 has 13 residues.

This chain uses TRBV5-5 with TRBJ2-2, with TRBD1 identical over 8 bases. CDR1 and CDR2 (germline): SGHKS, YYEKEE (reference sequence). This CDR3 comprises 19 residues. The V gene end was trimmed by 2 bases and the J gene end by 1 base; junction bases not matched to a gene: 13. CDR3: CASSLGPARGLGNTGELFF. In DNA form, the CDR3 reads TGTGCCAGCAGCTTAGGTCCCGCCAGGGGGCTTGGGAACACCGGGGAGCTGTTTTTT.

The J gene is TRBJ2-1, the V gene TRBV27; D may be TRBD2 (6 bases). The V end was cut by 7 bases, the J end by 2 bases, with 12 bases between. Germline loops: CDR1 MNHEY, CDR2 SMNVEV (reference sequence). The length of the CDR3 is 14 residues. Here the CDR3 reads CASTEGTPYNEQFF. The DNA for the CDR3 is TGTGCCAGCACCGAAGGGACTCCCTACAATGAGCAGTTCTTC.

This rearrangement joins TRBV3-1 (or the pseudogene TRBV3-2) to TRBJ2-7; no definite D call. Trimming took off 5 bases at V and 5 bases at J, with 10 bases between the two ends. Germline CDR1 and CDR2: LGHDT and YNNKEL (reference sequence). The CDR3 is 12 amino acids. CDR3 in amino acids: CASSFLGDEQYF. CDR3 nucleotide sequence: TGTGCCAGCAGCTTCCTCGGTGACGAGCAGTACTTC.